A selection of T cell receptor beta chains follows, all from one sample in a study of OX40 agonist ivuxolimab in advanced cancers. The data were produced by immunoSEQ multiplex PCR, yet TCRdb's version contains in-frame clones alone and is incomplete. This table has about 76,000 clones, 85% appearing once. The sample in question was CD4+ or CD8+ T cells sorted from blood, obtained in a trial of the OX40 agonist ivuxolimab. All receptors derive from an adult with an advanced solid tumor such as melanoma, head and neck, liver or kidney cancer. The CDR3 runs from the conserved cysteine through the conserved F or W. D genes are given only for firm matches. Clone sizes are given selectively: once, few, many, or a class where the clone is expanded.

size	J	V	D	CDR3	DNA
.	TRBJ2-7	TRBV4-3	.	CASSQAGGGQGREQYF	TGCGCCAGCAGCCAAGCTGGGGGGGGCCAAGGGAGAGAGCAGTACTTC
.	TRBJ1-3	TRBV6-1	.	CASSETLSGNTIYF	TGTGCCAGCAGTGAAACGCTCTCTGGAAACACCATATATTTT
.	TRBJ2-1	TRBV9	TRBD2	CASSVSLAGVGEQFF	TGTGCCAGCAGCGTATCACTAGCGGGGGTCGGTGAGCAGTTCTTC
.	TRBJ1-5	TRBV5-5	TRBD1	CASSLGGRGHNQPQHF	TGTGCCAGCAGCTTGGGAGGCAGGGGGCACAATCAGCCCCAGCATTTT
once	TRBJ2-3	TRBV7-2	TRBD2	CASIRGDATDTQYF	TGTGCCAGCATCCGGGGGGACGCCACAGATACGCAGTATTTT
.	TRBJ2-7	TRBV7-2	.	CASSSLRGQNYEQYF	TGTGCCAGCAGCTCGTTACGGGGCCAAAACTACGAGCAGTACTTC
.	TRBJ1-2	TRBV6-1	TRBD1	CASSERVRAGGLKDYGYTF	TGTGCCAGCAGTGAAAGGGTTCGGGCAGGGGGCCTCAAAGACTATGGCTACACCTTC
.	TRBJ1-6	TRBV25-1	.	CASRAGFGRWDNSPLHF	TGTGCCAGCAGGGCAGGGTTCGGTCGGTGGGATAATTCACCCCTCCACTTT
.	TRBJ1-2	TRBV4-3	.	CASSQDQSFYGYTF	TGCGCCAGCAGCCAAGATCAGTCCTTTTATGGCTACACCTTC
.	TRBJ2-1	TRBV5-1	TRBD2	CASSPSGGQTKTSGYNEQFF	TGCGCCAGCAGCCCCTCTGGGGGGCAGACCAAGACTAGCGGGTACAATGAGCAGTTCTTC
.	TRBJ2-7	TRBV5-6	TRBD1	CASSRPDRVGQGEQYF	TGTGCCAGCAGCCGCCCCGACAGGGTTGGTCAGGGCGAGCAGTACTTC
.	TRBJ2-7	TRBV7-6	.	CASSPRVLGEQYF	TGTGCCAGCAGCCCCCGAGTTCTGGGGGAGCAGTACTTC
.	TRBJ1-4	TRBV4-3	.	CASSRHQGPGNEKLFF	TGCGCCAGCAGCCGCCACCAGGGGCCGGGTAATGAAAAACTGTTTTTT
.	TRBJ2-3	TRBV27	.	CAPHGKGTDTQYF	TGTGCCCCTCACGGAAAGGGCACAGATACGCAGTATTTT
.	TRBJ2-3	TRBV5-5	.	CASSGLEDTQYF	TGTGCCAGCAGCGGCCTCGAGGATACGCAGTATTTT
.	TRBJ1-2	TRBV6-5	.	CASSSDRSKGYTF	TGTGCCAGCAGTTCGGACAGAAGCAAAGGCTACACCTTC
.	TRBJ1-5	TRBV2	.	CASRMGSSLGQPQHF	TGTGCCAGCCGGATGGGCTCGAGCTTGGGTCAGCCCCAGCATTTT
.	TRBJ2-7	TRBV5-5	.	CASSPREGEQYF	TGTGCCAGCAGCCCCAGGGAAGGCGAGCAGTACTTC
once	TRBJ2-6	TRBV19	.	CASSPQGYSGANVLTF	TGTGCCAGTAGTCCTCAGGGCTACTCTGGGGCCAACGTCCTGACTTTC
few	TRBJ1-2	TRBV18	.	CASSYDSDSNYGYTF	TGTGCCAGCTCGTACGACAGTGATTCTAACTATGGCTACACCTTC
once	TRBJ2-3	TRBV27	TRBD1	CASSLSEQGAADTQYF	TGTGCCAGCAGTTTATCTGAACAGGGGGCGGCAGATACGCAGTATTTT
.	TRBJ2-3	TRBV6-5	.	CATLARDTQYF	TGTGCCACCCTTGCCAGAGATACGCAGTATTTT
.	TRBJ2-7	TRBV11-2	.	CASSGGGSSSYEQYF	TGTGCCAGCAGCGGGGGGGGCAGCAGCTCCTACGAGCAGTACTTC
.	TRBJ1-6	TRBV30	.	CAWRVGTKNSPLHF	TGTGCCTGGAGGGTCGGGACAAAGAATTCACCCCTCCACTTT
.	TRBJ1-4	TRBV30	.	CAWSVSRGGEKLFF	TGTGCCTGGAGTGTAAGCAGGGGTGGCGAAAAACTGTTTTTT
.	TRBJ1-1	TRBV29-1	.	CSATVNTEAFF	TGCAGCGCCACGGTGAACACTGAAGCTTTCTTT
once	TRBJ2-3	TRBV7-3	.	CASSLVGHVTDTQYF	TGTGCCAGCAGCCTGGTCGGACATGTCACAGATACGCAGTATTTT
.	TRBJ1-5	TRBV6-5	.	CASSYSGLTDQPQHF	TGTGCCAGCAGTTACTCGGGACTCACTGATCAGCCCCAGCATTTT
.	TRBJ1-6	TRBV30	TRBD1	CAWYQGGSPLHF	TGTGCCTGGTACCAGGGGGGTTCACCCCTCCACTTT
.	TRBJ1-1	TRBV14	.	CASSQEVQYGQAFF	TGTGCCAGCAGCCAAGAGGTCCAGTACGGGCAAGCTTTCTTT
.	TRBJ2-3	TRBV30	TRBD2	CAWTPGTSGSTDTQYF	TGTGCCTGGACTCCCGGTACTAGCGGGAGCACAGATACGCAGTATTTT
.	TRBJ1-5	TRBV10-2	.	CASSEQGGGQPQHF	TGCGCCAGCAGTGAGCAGGGTGGTGGTCAGCCCCAGCATTTT
once	TRBJ1-5	TRBV10-3	TRBD1	CAISDGGRGNGNQPQHF	TGTGCCATCAGTGACGGCGGCAGGGGGAATGGCAATCAGCCCCAGCATTTT
.	TRBJ2-1	TRBV19	TRBD1	CASSIGTGVEQFF	TGTGCCAGTAGTATCGGGACAGGGGTGGAGCAGTTCTTC
many	TRBJ1-2	TRBV6-1	.	CASSQPEGRGYGYTF	TGTGCCAGCAGTCAGCCGGAGGGGCGCGGGTATGGCTACACCTTC
.	TRBJ1-6	TRBV6-5	TRBD1	CASSYDRGNSPLHF	TGTGCCAGCAGTTACGACAGGGGCAATTCACCCCTCCACTTT
once	TRBJ2-2	TRBV7-2	.	CASSLVGTPNTGELFF	TGTGCCAGCAGCTTAGTTGGTACACCGAACACCGGGGAGCTGTTTTTT
.	TRBJ1-1	TRBV5-5	.	CASSLKVSTPNTEAFF	TGTGCCAGCAGCTTGAAGGTTTCGACACCGAACACTGAAGCTTTCTTT
.	TRBJ2-2	TRBV6-5	TRBD1	CASRGQGLAGELFF	TGTGCCAGCAGAGGACAGGGACTCGCCGGGGAGCTGTTTTTT
.	TRBJ1-4	TRBV5-6	.	CASSLAVVGKLFF	TGTGCCAGCAGCTTGGCAGTAGTCGGAAAACTGTTTTTT
few	TRBJ2-7	TRBV7-9	.	CASRSRGGEQYF	TGTGCCAGCAGGTCTAGGGGTGGCGAGCAGTACTTC
.	TRBJ2-1	TRBV7-2	.	CASSLDSGYNEQFF	TGTGCCAGCAGCTTAGACAGCGGGTACAATGAGCAGTTCTTC
.	TRBJ1-5	TRBV6-6	.	CASSYRGTHNQPQHF	TGTGCCAGCAGTTATCGGGGCACTCACAATCAGCCCCAGCATTTT
.	TRBJ1-4	TRBV28	.	CASSLIGGGEEKLFF	TGTGCCAGCAGTTTAATCGGGGGCGGTGAGGAAAAACTGTTTTTT
.	TRBJ2-2	TRBV7-2	.	CASSPRGGLSGTGELFF	TGTGCCAGCAGCCCACGCGGAGGGTTAAGCGGGACCGGGGAGCTGTTTTTT
.	TRBJ2-7	TRBV7-9	.	CASSPRAAYEQYF	TGTGCCAGCAGCCCCAGGGCTGCCTACGAGCAGTACTTC
.	TRBJ1-4	TRBV6-5	TRBD1	CASSSRTGGGEKLFF	TGTGCCAGCAGTTCGCGGACAGGGGGAGGTGAAAAACTGTTTTTT
.	TRBJ2-1	TRBV6-5	.	CASSYSSIQPYNEQFF	TGTGCCAGCAGTTACTCGAGTATCCAGCCCTACAATGAGCAGTTCTTC
.	TRBJ2-3	TRBV6-6	.	CASSYPGLSTDTQYF	TGTGCCAGCAGTTACCCGGGCCTCTCCACAGATACGCAGTATTTT
.	TRBJ2-7	TRBV12-5	TRBD1	CASGFRGRSYEQYF	TGTGCTAGTGGTTTCAGGGGGCGATCCTACGAGCAGTACTTC
once	TRBJ2-5	TRBV5-4	.	CASSYLARETQYF	TGTGCCAGCAGCTACTTAGCCAGGGAGACCCAGTACTTC
.	TRBJ2-2	TRBV7-6	.	CASSSTSGPPLGLLLTGELFF	TGTGCCAGCAGCTCAACCTCGGGCCCGCCTCTTGGGCTACTCTTGACCGGGGAGCTGTTTTTT